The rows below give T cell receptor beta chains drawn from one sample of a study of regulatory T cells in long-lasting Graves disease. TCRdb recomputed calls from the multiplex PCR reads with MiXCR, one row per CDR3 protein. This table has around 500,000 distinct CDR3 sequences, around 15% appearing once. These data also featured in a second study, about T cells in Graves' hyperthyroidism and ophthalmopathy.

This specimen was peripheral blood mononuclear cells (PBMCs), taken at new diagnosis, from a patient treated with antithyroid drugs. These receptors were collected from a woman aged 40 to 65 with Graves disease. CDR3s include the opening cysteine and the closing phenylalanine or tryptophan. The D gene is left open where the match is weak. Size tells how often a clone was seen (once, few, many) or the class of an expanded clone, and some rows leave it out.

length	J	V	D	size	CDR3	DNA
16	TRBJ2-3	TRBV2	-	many	CASSLVGGRSTDTQYF	TGTGCCAGCAGCTTAGTCGGGGGAAGGAGCACAGATACGCAGTATTTT
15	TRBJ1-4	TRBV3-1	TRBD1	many	CASSQTGALGEKLFF	TGTGCCAGCAGCCAAACAGGGGCCCTAGGTGAAAAACTGTTTTTT
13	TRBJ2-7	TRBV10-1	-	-	CASSESGLEEQYF	TGCGCCAGCAGTGAGTCAGGGTTAGAGGAGCAGTACTTC
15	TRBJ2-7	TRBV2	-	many	CASSESRTYSYEQYF	TGTGCCAGCAGTGAGAGTAGGACTTACTCCTACGAGCAGTACTTC
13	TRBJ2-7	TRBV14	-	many	CASSPSAGDEQYF	TGTGCCAGCAGCCCAAGTGCAGGGGACGAGCAGTACTTC
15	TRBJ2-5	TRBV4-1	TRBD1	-	CASSQEQGERATQYF	TGCGCCAGCAGCCAAGAGCAGGGGGAAAGAGCGACCCAGTACTTC
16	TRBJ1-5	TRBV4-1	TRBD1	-	CASSQEGQGSRQPQHF	TGCGCCAGCAGCCAAGAGGGACAGGGATCTAGGCAGCCCCAGCATTTT
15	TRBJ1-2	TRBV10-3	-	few	CAISEPDRGESGYTF	TGTGCCATCAGTGAACCGGACCGAGGGGAATCAGGCTACACCTTC
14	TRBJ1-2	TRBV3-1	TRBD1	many	CASSPSGTGYGYTF	TGTGCCAGCAGCCCGAGCGGGACAGGCTATGGCTACACCTTC
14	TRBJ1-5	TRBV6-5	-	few	CASSYRGNNQPQHF	TGTGCCAGCAGTTACAGGGGGAACAATCAGCCCCAGCATTTT
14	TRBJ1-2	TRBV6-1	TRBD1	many	CASSEQGAFYGYTF	TGTGCCAGCAGTGAACAGGGGGCTTTCTATGGCTACACCTTC
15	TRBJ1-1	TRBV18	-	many	CASSPPYVRNTEAFF	TGTGCCAGCTCACCACCGTACGTCAGGAACACTGAAGCTTTCTTT
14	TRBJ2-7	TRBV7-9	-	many	CASSLEGSAYEQYF	TGTGCCAGCAGCTTAGAAGGGTCCGCCTACGAGCAGTACTTC
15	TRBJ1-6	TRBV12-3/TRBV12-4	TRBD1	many	CASSRGQGDNSPLHF	TGTGCCAGCAGCCGGGGACAGGGCGATAATTCACCCCTCCACTTT
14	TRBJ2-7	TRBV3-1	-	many	CASSQDRFSYEQYF	TGTGCCAGCAGCCAAGATAGGTTCTCCTACGAGCAGTACTTC
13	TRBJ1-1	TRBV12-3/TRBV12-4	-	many	CASREETRLAAFF	TGTGCCAGCAGAGAAGAAACACGCCTGGCCGCCTTCTTT
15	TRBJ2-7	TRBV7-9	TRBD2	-	CASSRSGGDTYEQYF	TGTGCCAGCAGCCGGAGCGGGGGGGATACCTACGAGCAGTACTTC
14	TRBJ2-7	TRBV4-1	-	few	CASSSETGSYEQYF	TGCGCCAGCAGCAGTGAGACGGGTTCCTACGAGCAGTACTTC
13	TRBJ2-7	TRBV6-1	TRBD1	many	CASSLDRGSEQYF	TGTGCCAGCAGTCTGGACAGGGGAAGTGAGCAGTACTTC
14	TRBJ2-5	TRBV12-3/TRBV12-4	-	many	CASSLGGHEETQYF	TGTGCCAGCAGTTTGGGGGGTCACGAAGAGACCCAGTACTTC
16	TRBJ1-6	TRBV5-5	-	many	CASSLAGRGVTSPLHF	TGTGCCAGCAGCTTGGCCGGACGGGGAGTCACTTCACCCCTCCACTTT
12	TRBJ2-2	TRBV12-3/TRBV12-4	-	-	CASRGGTGELFF	TGTGCCAGCAGAGGGGGCACCGGGGAGCTGTTTTTT
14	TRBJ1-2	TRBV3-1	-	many	CASSQDTGPEGYTF	TGTGCCAGCAGCCAAGACACAGGCCCAGAGGGCTACACCTTC
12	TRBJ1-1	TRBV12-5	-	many	CARGRLNTEAFF	TGTGCGCGGGGCAGGTTGAACACTGAAGCTTTCTTT
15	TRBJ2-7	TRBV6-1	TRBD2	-	CASSPSGGGAGEQYF	TGTGCCAGCAGTCCATCCGGGGGGGGGGCTGGGGAGCAGTACTTC
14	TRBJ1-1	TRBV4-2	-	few	CASSQQDGLREAFF	TGTGCCAGCAGCCAACAGGACGGCCTGAGGGAAGCTTTCTTT
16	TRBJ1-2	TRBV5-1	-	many	CASSPAGTLEPYGYTF	TGCGCCAGCAGCCCAGCAGGGACACTTGAACCCTATGGCTACACCTTC
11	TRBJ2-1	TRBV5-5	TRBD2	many	CASSLLAGEFF	TGTGCCAGCAGCCTACTAGCGGGGGAGTTCTTC
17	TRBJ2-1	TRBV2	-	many	CASSEDRAWRVYNEQFF	TGTGCCAGCAGTGAAGACAGGGCTTGGAGGGTTTACAATGAGCAGTTCTTC
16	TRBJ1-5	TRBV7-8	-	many	CASSLGGGSGNQPQHF	TGTGCCAGCAGCTTAGGGGGGGGGAGTGGCAATCAGCCCCAGCATTTT
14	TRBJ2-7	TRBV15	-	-	CATSRDQLLYEQYF	TGTGCCACCAGCAGAGACCAACTTCTCTACGAGCAGTACTTC
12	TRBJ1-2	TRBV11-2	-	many	CASSLARSGYTF	TGTGCCAGCAGCTTAGCTCGGAGTGGCTACACCTTC
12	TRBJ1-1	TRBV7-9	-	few	CASKGGSTEAFF	TGTGCCAGCAAGGGGGGGAGCACTGAAGCTTTCTTT
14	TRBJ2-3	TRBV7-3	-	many	CASSLRSSTDTQYF	TGTGCCAGCAGCTTAAGAAGTAGCACAGATACGCAGTATTTT
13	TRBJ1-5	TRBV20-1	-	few	CSARQGGDQPQHF	TGCAGTGCTAGACAGGGAGGAGATCAGCCCCAGCATTTT
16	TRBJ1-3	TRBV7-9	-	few	CASSREPQGDGNTIYF	TGTGCCAGCAGCCGAGAGCCACAGGGCGATGGAAACACCATATATTTT
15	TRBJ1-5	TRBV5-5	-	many	CASSFEPGGNQPQHF	TGTGCCAGCAGCTTTGAGCCGGGCGGCAATCAGCCCCAGCATTTT
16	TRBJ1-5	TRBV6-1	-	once	CATTENTPGSNQPQHF	TGTGCCACCACCGAAAATACCCCGGGGAGCAATCAGCCCCAGCATTTT
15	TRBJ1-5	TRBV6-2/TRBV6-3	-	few	CASSGGTLSNQPQHF	TGTGCCAGCAGTGGTGGGACACTTAGCAATCAGCCCCAGCATTTT
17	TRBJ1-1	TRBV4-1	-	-	CASSQGRHRSMDTEAFF	TGCGCCAGCAGCCAGGGAAGGCACAGAAGCATGGACACTGAAGCTTTCTTT
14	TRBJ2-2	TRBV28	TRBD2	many	CASRPSGSTGELFF	TGTGCCAGCAGGCCTAGCGGGTCTACCGGGGAGCTGTTTTTT
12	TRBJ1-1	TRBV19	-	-	CASIAMNTEAFF	TGTGCCAGTATTGCCATGAACACTGAAGCTTTCTTT
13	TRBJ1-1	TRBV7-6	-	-	CASSLGGPGEAFF	TGTGCCAGCAGTTTGGGGGGTCCCGGAGAAGCTTTCTTT
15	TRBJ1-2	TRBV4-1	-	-	CASSNPTQGGYGYTF	TGCGCCAGCAGCAACCCGACGCAAGGGGGCTATGGCTACACCTTC
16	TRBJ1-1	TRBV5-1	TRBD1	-	CASSPGTGGFDTEASF	TGCGCCAGCAGCCCGGGGACAGGGGGCTTCGACACTGAAGCTTCCTTT
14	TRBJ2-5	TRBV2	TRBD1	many	CASGRDRGSETQYF	TGTGCCAGCGGCCGGGACAGGGGTTCGGAGACCCAGTACTTC
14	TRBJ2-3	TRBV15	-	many	CATSRAGEVDTQYF	TGTGCCACCAGCAGAGCGGGGGAGGTGGATACGCAGTATTTT
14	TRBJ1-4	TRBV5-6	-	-	CASTSLGPNEKLFF	TGTGCCAGCACTTCACTAGGCCCTAATGAAAAACTGTTTTTT
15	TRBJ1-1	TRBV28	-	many	CASSLGGGGNTEAFF	TGTGCCAGCAGCTTGGGGGGGGGAGGGAACACTGAAGCTTTCTTT
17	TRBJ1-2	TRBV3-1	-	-	CATSQRVPGTRGYGYTF	TGTGCCACCTCCCAAAGAGTTCCCGGGACAAGGGGCTATGGCTACACCTTC
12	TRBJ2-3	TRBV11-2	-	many	CASSLDRDTQYF	TGTGCCAGCAGCTTAGATAGGGATACGCAGTATTTT
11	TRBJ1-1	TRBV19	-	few	CASARETEAFF	TGTGCCAGTGCCCGGGAGACTGAAGCTTTCTTT
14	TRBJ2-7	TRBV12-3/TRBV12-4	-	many	CASSLQVLSYEQYF	TGTGCCAGCAGCCTACAGGTCCTCTCCTACGAGCAGTACTTC
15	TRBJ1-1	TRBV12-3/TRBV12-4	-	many	CASRDRGLLVSEAFF	TGTGCCAGCAGAGATCGGGGCTTGCTGGTGTCTGAAGCTTTCTTT